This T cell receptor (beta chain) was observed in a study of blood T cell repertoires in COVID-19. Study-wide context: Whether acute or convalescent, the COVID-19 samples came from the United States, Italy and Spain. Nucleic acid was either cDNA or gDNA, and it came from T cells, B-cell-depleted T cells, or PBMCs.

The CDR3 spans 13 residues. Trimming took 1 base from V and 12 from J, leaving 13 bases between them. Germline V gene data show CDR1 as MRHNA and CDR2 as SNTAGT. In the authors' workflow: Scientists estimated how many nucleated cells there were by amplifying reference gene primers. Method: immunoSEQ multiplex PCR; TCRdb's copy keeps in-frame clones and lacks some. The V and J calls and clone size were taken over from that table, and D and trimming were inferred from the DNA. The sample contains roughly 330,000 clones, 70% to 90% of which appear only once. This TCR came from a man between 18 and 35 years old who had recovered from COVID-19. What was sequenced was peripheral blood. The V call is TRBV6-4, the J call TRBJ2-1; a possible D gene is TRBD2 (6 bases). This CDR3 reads CASSDLKGTSQFF. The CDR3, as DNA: TGTGCCAGCAGTGACTTAAAGGGGACTTCGCAGTTCTTC.